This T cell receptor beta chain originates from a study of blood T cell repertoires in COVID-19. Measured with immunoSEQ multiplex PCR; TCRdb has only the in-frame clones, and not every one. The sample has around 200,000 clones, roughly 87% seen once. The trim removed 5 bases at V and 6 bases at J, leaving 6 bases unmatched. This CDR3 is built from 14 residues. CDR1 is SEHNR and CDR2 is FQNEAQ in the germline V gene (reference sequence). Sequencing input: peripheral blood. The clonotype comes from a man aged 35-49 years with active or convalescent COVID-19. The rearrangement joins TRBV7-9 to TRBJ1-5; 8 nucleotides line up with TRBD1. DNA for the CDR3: TGTGCCAGCAGCGAGGGGACAGGCGGTCAGCCCCAGCATTTT. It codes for CASSEGTGGQPQHF.